This TCR beta chain was sequenced in a study of monozygotic twins with inflammatory bowel disease. In preparing each TCR library, about 3,500 ng of total RNA was used. Incorporation of UMIs carrying a 6-nucleotide sample barcode was performed by template switching. TCRdb reprocessed the 5' RACE reads and stores each CDR3 protein as one record, lacking DNA. With 420,000 or so distinct CDR3 sequences in the sample, the ten largest clones hold under 3%. After skipping T cell sorting, the authors isolated total RNA from whole blood. The CDR3 has 15 amino acids. From germline, CDR1 is SGHRS and CDR2 YFSETQ.

Sequenced: blood. J is TRBJ2-3 and V is TRBV5-1; TCRdb indicates TRBD2, and absent DNA this call remains unverified. This clonotype was sampled from a human donor with ulcerative colitis or Crohn's disease, or a healthy co-twin of an affected twin (not recorded which). The CDR3 reads CASSRTSVHTDTQYF.